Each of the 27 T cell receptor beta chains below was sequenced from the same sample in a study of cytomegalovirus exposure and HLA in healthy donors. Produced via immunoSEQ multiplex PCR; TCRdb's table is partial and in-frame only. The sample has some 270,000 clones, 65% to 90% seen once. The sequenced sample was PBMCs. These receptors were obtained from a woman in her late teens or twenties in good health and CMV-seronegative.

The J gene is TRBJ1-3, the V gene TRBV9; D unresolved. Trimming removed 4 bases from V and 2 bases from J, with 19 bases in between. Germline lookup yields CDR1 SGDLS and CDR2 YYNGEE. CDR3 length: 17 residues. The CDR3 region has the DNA TGTGCCAGCAGCCCCCGCGGGGATAGTGCTGCTGGAAACACCATATATTTT. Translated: CASSPRGDSAAGNTIYF. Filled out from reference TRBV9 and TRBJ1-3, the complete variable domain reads DSGVTQTPKHLITATGQRVTLRCSPRSGDLSVYWYQQSLDQGLQFLIQYYNGEERAKGNILERFSAQQFPDLHSELNLSSLELGDSALYFCASSPRGDSAAGNTIYFGEGSWLTVV.

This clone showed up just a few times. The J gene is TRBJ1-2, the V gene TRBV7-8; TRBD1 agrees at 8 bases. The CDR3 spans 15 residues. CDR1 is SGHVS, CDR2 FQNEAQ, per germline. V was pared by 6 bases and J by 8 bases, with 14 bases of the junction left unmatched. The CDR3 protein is CASRQSTGDVSGYTF. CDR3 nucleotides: TGTGCCAGCAGGCAATCGACAGGGGACGTCTCGGGCTACACCTTC.

The CDR3 sequence is CASSVGAGGDTQYF. CDR3 nucleotides: TGTGCCAGCAGCGTAGGTGCGGGGGGAGATACGCAGTATTTT. The chain employs TRBV9 and TRBJ2-3; 8 nucleotides align to TRBD2. CDR1 and CDR2 (germline): SGDLS, YYNGEE. V trimming: 0 bases; J trimming: 5 bases; junction bases outside the gene matches: 2. This CDR3 contains 14 residues.

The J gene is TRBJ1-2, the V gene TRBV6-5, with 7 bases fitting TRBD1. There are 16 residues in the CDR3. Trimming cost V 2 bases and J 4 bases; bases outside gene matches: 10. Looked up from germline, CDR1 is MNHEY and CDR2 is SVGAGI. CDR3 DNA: TGTGCCAGCAGTTACGTCCGAGGGGGCTCGGTCTATGGCTACACCTTC. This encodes CASSYVRGGSVYGYTF.

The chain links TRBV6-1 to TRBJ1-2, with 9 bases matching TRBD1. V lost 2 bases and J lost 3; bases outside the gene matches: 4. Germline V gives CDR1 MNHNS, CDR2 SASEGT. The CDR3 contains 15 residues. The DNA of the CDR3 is TGTGCCAGCAGTGAAATGGGACAGGGTGACTATGGCTACACCTTC. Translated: CASSEMGQGDYGYTF.

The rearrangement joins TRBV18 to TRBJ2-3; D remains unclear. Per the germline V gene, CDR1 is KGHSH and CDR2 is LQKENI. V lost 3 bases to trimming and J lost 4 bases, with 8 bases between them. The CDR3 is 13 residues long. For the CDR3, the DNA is TGTGCCAGCTCACCTGGGCGCGCAGATACGCAGTATTTT. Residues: CASSPGRADTQYF.

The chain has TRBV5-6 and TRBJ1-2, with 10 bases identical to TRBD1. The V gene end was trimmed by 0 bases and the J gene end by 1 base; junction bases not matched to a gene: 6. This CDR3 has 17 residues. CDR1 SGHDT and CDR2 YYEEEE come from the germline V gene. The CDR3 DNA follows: TGTGCCAGCAGCTTGGTGGGACAGGGGCCCCTTAACTATGGCTACACCTTC. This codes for CASSLVGQGPLNYGYTF.

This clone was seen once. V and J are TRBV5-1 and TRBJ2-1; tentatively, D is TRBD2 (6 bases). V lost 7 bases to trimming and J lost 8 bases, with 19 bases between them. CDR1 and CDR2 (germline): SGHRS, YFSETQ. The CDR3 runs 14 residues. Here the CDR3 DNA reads TGCGCCAGCCTCCTGGGACTTCATCCTGATGAGCAGTTCTTC. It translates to CASLLGLHPDEQFF.

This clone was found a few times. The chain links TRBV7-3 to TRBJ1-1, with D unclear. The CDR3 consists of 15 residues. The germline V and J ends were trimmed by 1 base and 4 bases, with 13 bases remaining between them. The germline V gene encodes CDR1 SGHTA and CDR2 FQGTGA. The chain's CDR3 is CASSLSPGMGTEAFF. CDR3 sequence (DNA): TGTGCCAGCAGCTTAAGTCCGGGGATGGGCACTGAAGCTTTCTTT.

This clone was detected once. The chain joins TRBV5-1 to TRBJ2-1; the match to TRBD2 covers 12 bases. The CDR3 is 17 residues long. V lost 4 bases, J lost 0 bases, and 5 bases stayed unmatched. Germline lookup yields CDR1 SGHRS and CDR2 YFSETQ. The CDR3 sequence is CASSTSGRPSSYNEQFF. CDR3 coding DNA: TGCGCCAGCAGCACTAGCGGGAGGCCCAGCTCCTACAATGAGCAGTTCTTC.

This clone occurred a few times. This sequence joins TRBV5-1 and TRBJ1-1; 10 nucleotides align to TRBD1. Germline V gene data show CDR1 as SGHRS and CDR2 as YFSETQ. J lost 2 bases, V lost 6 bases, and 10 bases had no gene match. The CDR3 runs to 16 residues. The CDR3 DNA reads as TGCGCCAGCAACCTCCGACAGGGGGCTTTTAACACTGAAGCTTTCTTT. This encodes CASNLRQGAFNTEAFF.

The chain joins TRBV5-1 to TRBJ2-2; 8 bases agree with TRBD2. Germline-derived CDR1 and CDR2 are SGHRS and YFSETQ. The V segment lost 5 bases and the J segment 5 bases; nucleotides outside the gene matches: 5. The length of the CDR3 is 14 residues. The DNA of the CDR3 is TGCGCCAGCAGGCCACTAGCGGTTACCGGGGAGCTGTTTTTT. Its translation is CASRPLAVTGELFF.

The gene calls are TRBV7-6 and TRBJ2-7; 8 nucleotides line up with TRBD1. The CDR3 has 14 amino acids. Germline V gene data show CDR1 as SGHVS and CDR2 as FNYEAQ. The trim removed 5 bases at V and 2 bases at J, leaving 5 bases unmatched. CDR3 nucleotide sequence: TGTGCCAGCAGCCCTTGGGACAGGACCTACGAGCAGTACTTC. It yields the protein CASSPWDRTYEQYF.

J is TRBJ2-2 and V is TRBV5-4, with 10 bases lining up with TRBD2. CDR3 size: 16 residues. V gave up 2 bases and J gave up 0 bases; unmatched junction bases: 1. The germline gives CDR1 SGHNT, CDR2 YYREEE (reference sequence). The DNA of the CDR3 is TGTGCCAGCAGCTTCACTAGCGGGACGAACACCGGGGAGCTGTTTTTT. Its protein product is CASSFTSGTNTGELFF.

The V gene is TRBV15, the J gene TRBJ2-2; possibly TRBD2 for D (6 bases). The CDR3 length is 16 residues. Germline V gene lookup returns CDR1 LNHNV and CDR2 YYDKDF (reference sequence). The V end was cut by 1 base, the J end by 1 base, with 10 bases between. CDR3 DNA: TGTGCCACCAGCAGAGGGGGCGGGGTGAACACCGGGGAGCTGTTTTTT. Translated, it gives CATSRGGGVNTGELFF.

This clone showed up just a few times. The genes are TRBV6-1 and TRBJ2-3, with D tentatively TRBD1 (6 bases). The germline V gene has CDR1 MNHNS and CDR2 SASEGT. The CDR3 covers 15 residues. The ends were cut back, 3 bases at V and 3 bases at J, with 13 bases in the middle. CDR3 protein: CASSDTQGSTDTQYF. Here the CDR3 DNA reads TGTGCCAGCAGTGATACACAGGGTTCGACAGATACGCAGTATTTT.

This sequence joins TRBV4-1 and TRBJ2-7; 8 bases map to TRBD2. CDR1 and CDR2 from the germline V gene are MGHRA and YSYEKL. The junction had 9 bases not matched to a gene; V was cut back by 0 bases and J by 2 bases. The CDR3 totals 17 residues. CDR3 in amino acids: CASSQDRASGWAYEQYF. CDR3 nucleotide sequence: TGCGCCAGCAGCCAAGATAGGGCTAGCGGGTGGGCCTACGAGCAGTACTTC.

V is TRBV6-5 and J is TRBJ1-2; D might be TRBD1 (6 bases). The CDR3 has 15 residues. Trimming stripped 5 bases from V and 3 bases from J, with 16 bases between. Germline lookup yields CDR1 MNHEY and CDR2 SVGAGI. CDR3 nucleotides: TGTGCCAGCAGTCGCCGTGACCACAGGGACTATGGCTACACCTTC. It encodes CASSRRDHRDYGYTF.

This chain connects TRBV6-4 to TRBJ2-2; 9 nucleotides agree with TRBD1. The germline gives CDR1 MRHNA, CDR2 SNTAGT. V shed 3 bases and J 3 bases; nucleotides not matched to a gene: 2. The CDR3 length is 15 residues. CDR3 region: CASSEGDRDTGELFF. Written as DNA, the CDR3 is TGTGCCAGCAGTGAGGGGGACAGGGACACCGGGGAGCTGTTTTTT.

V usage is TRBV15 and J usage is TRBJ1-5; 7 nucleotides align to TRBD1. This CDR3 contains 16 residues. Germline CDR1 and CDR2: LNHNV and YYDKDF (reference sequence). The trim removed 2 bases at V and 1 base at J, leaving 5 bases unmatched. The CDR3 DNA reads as TGTGCCACCAGCAGACCGCCGGGACAGAGCAATCAGCCCCAGCATTTT. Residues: CATSRPPGQSNQPQHF.

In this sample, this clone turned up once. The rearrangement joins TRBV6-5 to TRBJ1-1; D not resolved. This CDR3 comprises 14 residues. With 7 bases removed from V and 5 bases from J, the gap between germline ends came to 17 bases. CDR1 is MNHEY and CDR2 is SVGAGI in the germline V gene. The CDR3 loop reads CASTREGGQTEAFF. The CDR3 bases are TGTGCCAGCACCCGGGAGGGTGGTCAGACTGAAGCTTTCTTT.

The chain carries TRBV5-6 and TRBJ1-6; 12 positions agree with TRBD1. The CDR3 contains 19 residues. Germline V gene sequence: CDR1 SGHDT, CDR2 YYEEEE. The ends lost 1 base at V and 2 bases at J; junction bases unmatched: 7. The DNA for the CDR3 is TGTGCCAGCAGCTTGTGGGGACAGGGGGCAATCGCCTATAATTCACCCCTCCACTTT. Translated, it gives CASSLWGQGAIAYNSPLHF.

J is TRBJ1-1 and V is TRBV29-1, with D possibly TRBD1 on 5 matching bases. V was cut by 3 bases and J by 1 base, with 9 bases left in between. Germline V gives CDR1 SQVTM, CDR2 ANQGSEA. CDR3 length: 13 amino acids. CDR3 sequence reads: CSVEAGRNTEAFF. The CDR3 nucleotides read TGCAGCGTTGAGGCAGGGCGGAACACTGAAGCTTTCTTT.

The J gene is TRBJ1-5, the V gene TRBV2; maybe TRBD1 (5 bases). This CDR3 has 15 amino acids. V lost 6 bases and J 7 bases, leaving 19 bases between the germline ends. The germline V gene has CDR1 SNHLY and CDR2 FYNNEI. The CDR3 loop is CASRMGGGPRQPQHF. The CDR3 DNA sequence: TGTGCCAGCAGAATGGGGGGGGGTCCGCGGCAGCCCCAGCATTTT.

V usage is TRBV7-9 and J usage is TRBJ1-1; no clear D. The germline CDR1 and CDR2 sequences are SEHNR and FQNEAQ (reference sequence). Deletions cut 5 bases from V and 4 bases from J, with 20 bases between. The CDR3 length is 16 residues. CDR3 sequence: CASSTPNPLAPTEAFF. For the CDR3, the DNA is TGTGCCAGCAGCACACCCAACCCCCTCGCCCCCACTGAAGCTTTCTTT.

The CDR3 DNA reads as TGTGCCAGCAGTTTAGGGACAGGCCGAACGAACTACAATGAGCAGTTCTTC. It yields the protein CASSLGTGRTNYNEQFF. The chain recombines TRBV27 with TRBJ2-1; the match to TRBD1 covers 8 bases. CDR3 size: 17 residues. Looked up from germline, CDR1 is MNHEY and CDR2 is SMNVEV (reference sequence). The trim removed 2 bases at V and 3 bases at J, leaving 9 bases unmatched.

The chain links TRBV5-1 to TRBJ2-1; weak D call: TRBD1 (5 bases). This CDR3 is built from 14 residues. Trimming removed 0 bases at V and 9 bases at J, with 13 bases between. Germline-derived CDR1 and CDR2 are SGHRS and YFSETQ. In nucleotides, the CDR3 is TGCGCCAGCAGCTTGGTCGCAGGGAAAGGTGAGCAGTTCTTC. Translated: CASSLVAGKGEQFF.